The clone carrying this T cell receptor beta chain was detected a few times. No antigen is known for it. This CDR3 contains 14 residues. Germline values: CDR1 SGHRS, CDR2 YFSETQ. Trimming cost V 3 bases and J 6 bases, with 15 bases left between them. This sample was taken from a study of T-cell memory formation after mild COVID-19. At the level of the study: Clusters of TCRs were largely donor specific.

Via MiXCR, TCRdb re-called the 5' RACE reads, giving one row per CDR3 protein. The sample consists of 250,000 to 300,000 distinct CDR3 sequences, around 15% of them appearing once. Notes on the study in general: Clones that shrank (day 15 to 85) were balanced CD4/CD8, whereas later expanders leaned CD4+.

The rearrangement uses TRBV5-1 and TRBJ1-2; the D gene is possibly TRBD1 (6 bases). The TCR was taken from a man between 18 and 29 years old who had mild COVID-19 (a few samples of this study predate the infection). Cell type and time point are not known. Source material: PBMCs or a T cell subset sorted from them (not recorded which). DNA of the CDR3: TGCGCCAGCAGCTCAGGGGAGTTGGGTCATGGCTACACCTTC. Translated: CASSSGELGHGYTF.